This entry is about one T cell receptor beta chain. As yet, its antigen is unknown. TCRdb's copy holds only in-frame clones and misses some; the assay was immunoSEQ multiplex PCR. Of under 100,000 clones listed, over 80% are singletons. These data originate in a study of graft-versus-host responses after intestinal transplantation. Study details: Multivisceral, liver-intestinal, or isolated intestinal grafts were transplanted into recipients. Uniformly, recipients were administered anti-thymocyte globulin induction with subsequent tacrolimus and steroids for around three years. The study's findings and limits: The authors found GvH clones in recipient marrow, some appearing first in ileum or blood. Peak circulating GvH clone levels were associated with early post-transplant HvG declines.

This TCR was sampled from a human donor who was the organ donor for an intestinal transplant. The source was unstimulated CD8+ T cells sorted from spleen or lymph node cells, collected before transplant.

The CDR3 DNA reads as TGCAGTGCGACAGACAGGACTACGCAGTATTTT. Protein sequence: CSATDRTTQYF. The V call is TRBV20-1, the J call TRBJ2-3, with a tentative D call TRBD1 (6 bases). CDR1 and CDR2 (germline): DFQATT, SNEGSKA (reference sequence). The CDR3 sequence is 11 residues long. The germline V and J ends were trimmed by 6 bases and 8 bases, with 12 bases remaining between them.